This T cell receptor (beta chain) was profiled in a study of Ad26.COV2.S vaccination and SARS-CoV-2 variants. With respect to this clone: Its antigen is unknown.

Broader study findings: Analyses that measured TCR breadth and depth may have underestimated total T cell responses. Placebo and vaccine recipients had non-spike TCR breadth that was similar. Vaccinees reportedly had broad spike-specific CD8+ and CD4+ T cell responses.

The protocol was immunoSEQ multiplex PCR, while the TCRdb copy is restricted to in-frame clones and leaves out a portion. Found here are tens of thousands of clones, about 80% of them singletons; the top ten hold about half. Trimming took off 3 bases at V and 0 bases at J, with 8 bases between the two ends. The V gene's germline CDR1 is DFQATT and CDR2 SNEGSKA (reference sequence). The CDR3 extends over 14 amino acids. The source of this sequence is a human donor who had recovered from COVID-19. The V gene is TRBV20-1, the J gene TRBJ2-2; D remains unclear. The sequencing here drew on peripheral blood, taken after recovery from COVID-19. The CDR3, as DNA: TGCAGTGCTAGTCGCATGGCGAACACCGGGGAGCTGTTTTTT. It yields the protein CSASRMANTGELFF.